The T cell receptor (beta chain) described here comes from a study of cytomegalovirus exposure and HLA in healthy donors. Findings and caveats of the study: It was approximately 150 TCR beta chains that were listed as cytomegalovirus-associated. Using the classifier, cytomegalovirus status was reportedly diagnosed with high specificity and sensitivity. Clusters of TCRs from the first cohort tended to co-occur in the 95 to 150 validation repertoires (as a later analysis found). In vitro assays verified that a few CMV-associated chains recognized CMV antigens specifically.

Germline loops: CDR1 MNHEY, CDR2 SVGAGI. Trimming cost V 5 bases and J 3 bases; bases outside gene matches: 6. The CDR3 is made up of 15 amino acids. Sequenced by immunoSEQ multiplex PCR; TCRdb stores in-frame clones only, minus some. The repertoire includes about 58,000 clones, about 92% of them detected once, and 1% to 1.2% sits in the top ten. Points on this clone: Antigen specificity is unknown.

The clonotype comes from a man between 18 and 29 years old in good health and CMV-seronegative. This rearrangement joins TRBV6-5 to TRBJ2-7, with 11 bases identical to TRBD2. Sequencing was performed on PBMCs. This chain's CDR3 is CASSAPGLADYEQYF. The CDR3 DNA is TGTGCCAGCAGTGCCCCGGGACTAGCGGACTACGAGCAGTACTTC.